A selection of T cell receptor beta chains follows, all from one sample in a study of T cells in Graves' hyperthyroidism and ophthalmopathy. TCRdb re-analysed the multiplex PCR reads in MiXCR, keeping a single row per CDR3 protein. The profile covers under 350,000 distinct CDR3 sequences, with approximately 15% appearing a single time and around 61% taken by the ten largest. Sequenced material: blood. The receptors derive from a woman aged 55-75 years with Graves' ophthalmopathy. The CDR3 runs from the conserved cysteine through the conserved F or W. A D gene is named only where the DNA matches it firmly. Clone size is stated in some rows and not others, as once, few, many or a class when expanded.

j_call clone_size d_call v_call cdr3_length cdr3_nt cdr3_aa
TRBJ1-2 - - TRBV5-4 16 TGTGCCAGCAGCTTGGAGGGGGGGCCAAGAAACTATGGCTACACCTTC CASSLEGGPRNYGYTF
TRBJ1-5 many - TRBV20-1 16 TGCAGTGCTAGAGATACAGCGAGGGGGGGAAATCAGCCCCAGCATTTT CSARDTARGGNQPQHF
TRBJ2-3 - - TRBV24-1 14 TGTGCCACCAGTGAGCCTTTAGAAACGGATACGCAGTATTTT CATSEPLETDTQYF
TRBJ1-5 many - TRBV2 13 TGTGCCAGCAGACAGGGTAGCAATCAGCCCCAGCATTTT CASRQGSNQPQHF
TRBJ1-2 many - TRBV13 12 TGTGCCAGCAGCTTAGTTCGGGGGGTCTACACCTTC CASSLVRGVYTF
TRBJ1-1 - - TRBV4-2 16 TGTGCCAGCAGCGCTTATACCGGGACGGTTAACACTGAAGCTTTCTTT CASSAYTGTVNTEAFF
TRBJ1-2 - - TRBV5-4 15 TGTGCCAGCAGCGTCGAAGCGGGACTTTATTATGGCTACACCTTC CASSVEAGLYYGYTF
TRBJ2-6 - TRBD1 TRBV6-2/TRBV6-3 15 TGTGCCTCCTGGGGACAGGGGCGAGGGGCCAACGTCCTGACTTTC CASWGQGRGANVLTF
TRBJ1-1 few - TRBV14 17 TGTGCCAGCAGCCGTTCGCTGCGGGGGACTTGGAACACTGAAGCTTTCTTT CASSRSLRGTWNTEAFF
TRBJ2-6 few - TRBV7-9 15 TGTGCCAGCAGCTTTCATGGCTCTGGGGCCAACGTCCTGACTTTC CASSFHGSGANVLTF
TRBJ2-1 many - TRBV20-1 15 TGCAGTGTCCTCCCGGGTGGTAGCGTACTCAATGAGCAGTTCTTC CSVLPGGSVLNEQFF
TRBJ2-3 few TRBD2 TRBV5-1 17 TGCGCCAGCAGCTCCGAGATAGGCGGGAGTTCCTCAGGTACGCAGTATTTT CASSSEIGGSSSGTQYF
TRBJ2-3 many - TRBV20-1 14 TGCAGTGCTAGAGATAGGCTAAACACAGATACGCAGTATTTT CSARDRLNTDTQYF
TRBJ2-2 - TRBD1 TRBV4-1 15 TGCGCCAGCAGCCAACGGACAGGGAGTACCGGGGAGCTGTTTTTT CASSQRTGSTGELFF
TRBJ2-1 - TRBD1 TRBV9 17 TGTGCCAGCAGCCAGTTTCGACAGGGTCGGGCAGACAATGAGCAGTTCTTC CASSQFRQGRADNEQFF
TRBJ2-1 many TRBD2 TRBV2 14 TGTGCCAGCAGTCAACGGACTAGCGGTGATGAGCAGTTCTTC CASSQRTSGDEQFF
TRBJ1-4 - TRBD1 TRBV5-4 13 TGTGCCAGCGGACAGGACGTTGATGAAAAACTGTTTTTT CASGQDVDEKLFF
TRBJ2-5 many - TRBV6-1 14 TGTGCCAGCAGGGCCCGGGACGTTCAAGAGACCCAGTACTTC CASRARDVQETQYF
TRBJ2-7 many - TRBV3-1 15 TGTGCCAGCAGCCAAGAATCAGGTTTTGGCTACGAGCAGTACTTC CASSQESGFGYEQYF
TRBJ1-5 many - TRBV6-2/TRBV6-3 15 TGTGCCAGCAGCCAAACCAGGGTTAGCAATCAGCCCCAGCATTTT CASSQTRVSNQPQHF
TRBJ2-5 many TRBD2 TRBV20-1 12 TGCAGTGCTGGGACTAGCGGAGAGACCCAGTACTTC CSAGTSGETQYF
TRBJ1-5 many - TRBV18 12 TGTGCCAGCTCACACCCCAATCAGCCCCAGCATTTT CASSHPNQPQHF
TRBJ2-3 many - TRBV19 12 TGTGCCAGTAGTCAGACGGTTGGGGCGCAGTATTTT CASSQTVGAQYF
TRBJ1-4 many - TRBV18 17 TGTGCCAGCTCACCGCGGACAGCCTCCAGGGCAAATGAAAAACTGTTTTTT CASSPRTASRANEKLFF
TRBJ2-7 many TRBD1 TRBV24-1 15 TGTGCCACCAGTGATCCGGGACAGACCCTGGACGAGCAGTACTTC CATSDPGQTLDEQYF
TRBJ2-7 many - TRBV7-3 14 TGTGCCAGCAGCTTAAGGACGGACTCCTACGAGCAGTACTTC CASSLRTDSYEQYF
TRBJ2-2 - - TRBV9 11 TGTGCCAGCACTAGGACCGGGGAGCTGTTTTTT CASTRTGELFF
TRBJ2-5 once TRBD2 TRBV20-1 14 TGCAGTGCTAGTAGCGGGGGGGCCCAAGAGACCCAGTACTTC CSASSGGAQETQYF
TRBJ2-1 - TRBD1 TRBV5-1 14 TGCGCCAGCAGCTTGCAGGGGGCTAGCAATGAGCAGTTCTTC CASSLQGASNEQFF
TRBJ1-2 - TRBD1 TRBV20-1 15 TGCAGTGCTAGAGATGGGACAGGGACCACCTATGGCTACACCTTC CSARDGTGTTYGYTF
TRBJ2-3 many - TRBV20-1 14 TGCAGTGCTGGGGGAAGGGGGGGTTCGGATACGCAGTATTTT CSAGGRGGSDTQYF
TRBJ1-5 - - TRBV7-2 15 TGTGCCAGCAGCCAAGATACATCGTGGAATCAGCCCCAGCATTTT CASSQDTSWNQPQHF
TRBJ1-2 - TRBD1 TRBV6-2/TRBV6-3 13 TGTGCCAGCAGTCTGGGACAGAGGAATGGCTACACCTTC CASSLGQRNGYTF
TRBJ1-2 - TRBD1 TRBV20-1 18 TGCAGTGCTAGAGATCCGTGGGGCAGGGGGCAGGCGAACTATGGCTACACCTTC CSARDPWGRGQANYGYTF
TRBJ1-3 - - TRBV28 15 TGTGCCAGCAGTCACCCGGGGGGGTTTGGAAACACCATATATTTT CASSHPGGFGNTIYF
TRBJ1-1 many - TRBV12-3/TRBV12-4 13 TGTGCCAGCAGTCGGGAGACTCACACTGAAGCTTTCTTT CASSRETHTEAFF
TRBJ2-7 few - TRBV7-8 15 TGTGCCAGCAGCTTAGAAGGGGCAAGAAATTACGAGCAGTACTTC CASSLEGARNYEQYF
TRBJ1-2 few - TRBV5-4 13 TGTGCCAGCAGCTTGGCGGGGCGAGAAGGCTACACCTTC CASSLAGREGYTF
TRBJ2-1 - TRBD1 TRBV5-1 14 TGCGCCAGCAGCGGGCAGGGGGTGAGCAATGAGCAGTTCTTC CASSGQGVSNEQFF